This TCR beta chain originates from a study of T cells in Graves' hyperthyroidism and ophthalmopathy. Germline values: CDR1 MNHEY, CDR2 SMNVEV (reference sequence). The CDR3 is made up of 14 amino acids. The ends were cut back, 3 bases at V and 0 bases at J, with 8 bases in the middle. In this sample, this clonotype turned up many times. The investigators amplified TCR beta CDR3 regions from RNA transcripts. When the TCR CDR3 underwent first-round RT-PCR, the HTBI primer set was used. TCRdb used MiXCR to reprocess the multiplex PCR reads, holding one entry per CDR3 protein. This repertoire shows 300,000 to 400,000 distinct CDR3 sequences, around 13% found once; its top ten account for 15% to 20%.

The clonotype was recovered from a woman in her thirties with Graves' ophthalmopathy. The sequencing sample was made of blood. This rearrangement joins TRBV27 to TRBJ1-1, with D hard to call. CDR3 residues: CASSFPPMNTEAFF. CDR3 bases: TGTGCCAGCAGTTTCCCACCCATGAACACTGAAGCTTTCTTT.